What follows is one TCR beta chain and its context. The sample originates from a study of cytomegalovirus exposure and HLA in healthy donors. It was with 60 Vbeta and 13 Jbeta primers that the PCR ran. Repertoires were generated with immunoSEQ multiplex PCR, while TCRdb's copy carries only in-frame clones and drops some. The data hold roughly 200,000 clones, with around 70% observed a single time. This CDR3 region has 12 residues. CDR1 and CDR2 (germline): MDHEN, SYDVKM. Deletions cut 10 bases from V and 3 bases from J, with 13 bases between. This TCR was recovered from a male donor in good health and CMV-seronegative. The sequenced sample was PBMCs. The V call is TRBV28, the J call TRBJ2-7; D possibly corresponds to TRBD1 (6 bases). The CDR3 sequence: CATASDSYEQYF. The CDR3 coding sequence is TGTGCCACCGCCTCGGACAGCTACGAGCAGTACTTC.